The clone carrying this T cell receptor beta chain showed up many times. The antigen remains unidentified. The data were obtained in a study of regulatory T cells in long-lasting Graves disease. Assembly of TCR beta libraries relied on iRepertoire HTBI primers together with Arm-PCR of CDR3 regions. TCRdb called the multiplex PCR reads again in MiXCR, with one record for every CDR3 protein. The repertoire holds 400,000 to 500,000 distinct CDR3 sequences, about 16% seen once, with 16% in the top ten. Trimming cost V 4 bases and J 7 bases; bases outside gene matches: 3. The CDR3 length is 13 residues. The germline CDR1 and CDR2 sequences are MNHEY and SVGAGI. Time point noted: newly diagnosed GD, antithyroid drugs for less than 3 months. PBMCs were the source of the RNA used for TCR sequencing. Study-level points and caveats: Favored gene segments in persistent disease were TRBV28, TRBJ1-2 and TRBJ2-5.

These data are also associated with another study on T cells in Graves' hyperthyroidism and ophthalmopathy. As reported in that work: Expanded thyroid clonotypes (above 0.001) were mostly also found in blood.

The starting material was peripheral blood mononuclear cells (PBMCs), obtained at new diagnosis, from a patient treated with antithyroid drugs. This chain connects TRBV6-5 to TRBJ1-2, with 10 positions matching TRBD1. This receptor was obtained from a woman in her thirties with Graves disease. As DNA, the CDR3 is TGTGCCAGCAGTTCCCGGGACAGGGGTGGCTACACCTTC. Its translation: CASSSRDRGGYTF.